Detailed here is one T cell receptor (beta chain). Measured with immunoSEQ multiplex PCR; TCRdb has only the in-frame clones, and not every one. The sample includes approximately 320,000 clones, roughly 84% of them seen just once. CDR3 size: 15 residues. Germline V gives CDR1 SEHNR, CDR2 FQNEAQ (reference sequence). These data originate in a study of shared clonotypes between healthy human individuals. The sequenced material came from memory CD8+ T cells sorted from blood. Stated subset: CD45RO+ cells pooled with CCR7-negative TemRA cells. The TCR sequence derives from a man between 18 and 29 years old in good health. The chain joins TRBV7-9 to TRBJ2-5; 13 nucleotides line up with TRBD2. The DNA end is more similar to TRBJ2-7, so the J call may be wrong. The CDR3 DNA follows: TGTGCCAGCAGTCAACTAGCGGGAGGGCGATACGAGCAGTACTTC. Protein sequence: CASSQLAGGRYEQYF.